Listed below are T cell receptor beta chains from one sample, sequenced in a study of human T cells and chemical hapten exposure. TCRdb recomputed calls from the RACE reads with MiXCR, one row per CDR3 protein. Among around 120,000 distinct CDR3 sequences listed, 9.5% to 13% were seen once. Source: whole blood, taken in connection with sensitization to the hapten diphenylcyclopropenone (DPC). The receptors come from a woman aged 45-60 years with alopecia areata. Some clones in this sample may be carry-over from other donors' samples. Both conserved end residues are part of each CDR3. The order of the fields is D gene, clone size, J gene, V gene, CDR3 protein, CDR3 DNA. The D gene is left open where the match is weak. Clone size, where shown, is once, few, many, or a class for clones that have expanded.

>NA|many|TRBJ1-1|TRBV10-3
CAMDDGGTEAFF
TGTGCCATGGATGACGGTGGCACTGAAGCTTTCTTT
>NA|many|TRBJ2-3|TRBV18
CASSPPSTDTQYF
TGTGCCAGCTCACCACCTAGCACAGATACGCAGTATTTT
>TRBD1|many|TRBJ1-5|TRBV10-2
CASREGQGPQPQHF
TGCGCCAGCAGGGAAGGACAGGGGCCTCAGCCCCAGCATTTT
>NA|many|TRBJ1-1|TRBV28
CASSPSVGAEKAFF
TGTGCCAGCAGTCCCTCCGTGGGTGCAGAGAAAGCTTTCTTT
>TRBD1|NA|TRBJ1-6|TRBV5-4
CASSPGQGKSPLHF
TGTGCCAGCAGCCCGGGACAGGGAAAATCACCCCTCCACTTT
>NA|many|TRBJ1-2|TRBV7-9
CASTEGGTGNDGYTF
TGTGCCAGCACCGAAGGGGGGACCGGGAATGATGGCTACACCTTC
>NA|many|TRBJ2-1|TRBV29-1
CSVDAGFENNEQFF
TGCAGCGTTGACGCAGGGTTTGAGAACAATGAGCAGTTCTTC
>TRBD1|NA|TRBJ1-1|TRBV5-1
CASSSGTGLLMNTEAFF
TGCGCCAGCAGCTCCGGGACAGGTCTCCTGATGAACACTGAAGCTTTCTTT
>NA|NA|TRBJ1-1|TRBV3-1
CASSQDQGLGSDTEAFF
TGTGCCAGCAGCCAAGATCAGGGGTTAGGATCTGACACTGAAGCTTTCTTT
>NA|many|TRBJ2-7|TRBV5-1
CASSSGRALSYEQYF
TGCGCCAGCAGCTCAGGCAGGGCCCTCTCCTACGAGCAGTACTTC
>NA|many|TRBJ1-2|TRBV4-1
CASSQEGAGIINGYTF
TGCGCCAGCAGCCAAGAAGGGGCAGGGATCATAAATGGCTACACCTTC
>TRBD2|many|TRBJ2-1|TRBV2
CASSERLAGGTNEQFF
TGTGCCAGCAGTGAAAGACTAGCGGGAGGGACGAATGAGCAGTTCTTC
>NA|few|TRBJ1-2|TRBV7-9
CASTTAEGASRYTF
TGTGCCAGCACCACGGCGGAGGGCGCGTCCCGCTACACCTTC
>NA|NA|TRBJ2-5|TRBV20-1
CSAPGHPYQETQYF
TGCAGTGCCCCGGGGCATCCGTACCAAGAGACCCAGTACTTC
>TRBD1|few|TRBJ2-1|TRBV29-1
CSVEGTGGYNEQFF
TGCAGCGTTGAAGGGACAGGGGGCTACAATGAGCAGTTCTTC
>TRBD1|many|TRBJ2-3|TRBV2
CASRKGQLDTDTQYF
TGTGCCAGCAGGAAGGGACAGCTAGACACAGATACGCAGTATTTT
>TRBD1|NA|TRBJ1-1|TRBV2
CASDRDTEAFF
TGTGCCAGCGACAGGGACACTGAAGCTTTCTTT
>NA|many|TRBJ1-1|TRBV6-5
CASSYSMLNTEAFF
TGTGCCAGCAGTTACTCGATGCTGAACACTGAAGCTTTCTTT
>TRBD2|few|TRBJ2-5|TRBV4-3
CASSYQAGGRETQYF
TGCGCCAGCAGCTACCAAGCGGGGGGGCGTGAGACCCAGTACTTC
>NA|few|TRBJ2-5|TRBV7-9
CASSLVTGGQETQYF
TGTGCCAGCAGCTTAGTCACAGGAGGACAAGAGACCCAGTACTTC
>NA|few|TRBJ2-2|TRBV2
CARGTSNTGELFF
TGTGCCAGGGGGACATCTAACACCGGGGAGCTGTTTTTT
>NA|NA|TRBJ2-1|TRBV9
CASSVDGTGYNEQFF
TGTGCCAGCAGCGTAGACGGGACGGGATACAATGAGCAGTTCTTC
>NA|NA|TRBJ1-3|TRBV4-2
CASAGAPNTIYF
TGTGCCAGCGCAGGGGCACCCAACACCATATATTTT
>TRBD1|many|TRBJ2-3|TRBV6-6
CASSYEVGTGKYF
TGTGCCAGCAGTTACGAGGTGGGGACAGGGAAGTATTTT
>TRBD2|NA|TRBJ2-3|TRBV7-9
CASSSGLLTDTQYF
TGTGCCAGCAGCTCGGGACTACTTACAGATACGCAGTATTTT
>NA|few|TRBJ1-1|TRBV3-1
CASSLGRVNTEAFF
TGTGCCAGCAGCCTTGGCAGGGTGAACACTGAAGCTTTCTTT
>NA|few|TRBJ1-2|TRBV4-1
CASSQDGQAPNYGYTF
TGCGCCAGCAGCCAAGATGGGCAGGCACCTAACTATGGCTACACCTTC
>NA|many|TRBJ2-3|TRBV27
CASWGGHLADTQYF
TGTGCCAGCTGGGGAGGACACTTGGCGGATACGCAGTATTTT
>NA|many|TRBJ2-1|TRBV19
CASSGNREWDNEQFF
TGTGCCAGTAGTGGTAATCGGGAGTGGGACAATGAGCAGTTCTTC
>NA|few|TRBJ1-2|TRBV2
CASSEAAYGYTF
TGTGCCAGCAGTGAAGCAGCTTATGGCTACACCTTC
>NA|many|TRBJ1-4|TRBV5-6
CASSSPGHLGDFEEKLFF
TGTGCCAGCAGCTCTCCGGGACACCTTGGAGATTTTGAGGAAAAACTGTTTTTT